Shown below are 23 T cell receptor beta chains from a single sample sequenced in a study of blood T cell repertoires in COVID-19 (dated by TCRdb to 2018 to 2021). The receptor library was made with the immunoSEQ multiplex PCR assay. TCRdb holds this immuneACCESS table with in-frame rearrangements only. Some clones are missing; in checked studies, unresolved V genes explain under half, and the rest has no known cause. Across this sample there are 150,000 to 250,000 clones, with around 90% seen only once. Approximately 2% of the sample rests with the top ten. What was sequenced was PBMCs or T cells enriched from blood (not recorded which). These receptors were taken from a woman in her twenties or thirties who had recovered from COVID-19.

This sequence joins TRBV12-5 and TRBJ2-5; 8 nucleotides line up with TRBD2. J lost 0 bases, V lost 1 base, and 7 bases had no gene match. The CDR3 extends over 17 amino acids. Germline CDR1 is LGHNT and CDR2 is FRNRAP. CDR3 DNA: TGTGCTAGTGGTTTGGAGGGGCATAGCGGGAACCAAGAGACCCAGTACTTC. As protein: CASGLEGHSGNQETQYF.

The rearrangement joins TRBV20-1 to TRBJ2-3; D unclear. Looked up from germline, CDR1 is DFQATT and CDR2 is SNEGSKA (reference sequence). The CDR3 contains 12 residues. V was pared by 3 bases and J by 7 bases, with 11 bases between. CDR3 nucleotides: TGCAGTGCTAGTCGTAGCCGGAATACGCAGTATTTT. It encodes CSASRSRNTQYF.

Regarding this clone: The junction differs from germline at one of its ends, possibly a read error. The genes are TRBV7-9 and TRBJ2-7; a possible D gene is TRBD1 (6 bases). This CDR3 is 15 amino acids long. From germline, CDR1 is SEHNR and CDR2 FQNEAQ (reference sequence). CDR3 sequence: CASSLAGARQALIDF. In DNA, the CDR3 is TGTGCCAGCAGCTTAGCGGGGGCCCGACAGGCCCTAATAGACTTC.

This chain connects TRBV5-1 to TRBJ2-5, with 11 bases identical to TRBD2. In germline, CDR1 is SGHRS, CDR2 YFSETQ. The CDR3 is 14 amino acids. The junction had 2 bases not matched to a gene; V was cut back by 5 bases and J by 2 bases. The CDR3 here is CASRPSGGQETQYF. The CDR3 coding sequence is TGCGCCAGCAGACCTAGCGGGGGGCAAGAGACCCAGTACTTC.

The chain uses TRBV7-2 and TRBJ1-4; possibly TRBD1 for D (5 bases). The length of the CDR3 is 15 residues. Germline V gene data show CDR1 as SGHTA and CDR2 as FQGNSA. Trimming stripped 1 base from V and 3 bases from J, with 9 bases between. CDR3 DNA sequence: TGTGCCAGCAGCTTAGACCGGGACTCTAATGAAAAACTGTTTTTT. Residues: CASSLDRDSNEKLFF. Based on the CDR3 plus reference TRBV7-2 and TRBJ1-4, the full variable domain is GAGVSQSPSNKVTEKGKDVELRCDPISGHTALYWYRQSLGQGLEFLIYFQGNSAPDKSGLPSDRFSAERTGGSVSTLTIQRTQQEDSAVYLCASSLDRDSNEKLFFGSGTQLSVL.

The chain uses TRBV7-2 and TRBJ1-1, with unresolved D. Trimming removed 5 bases from V and 0 bases from J, with 7 bases in between. Germline V lookup: CDR1 SGHTA, CDR2 FQGNSA. The CDR3 loop spans 13 amino acids. The CDR3 DNA reads as TGTGCCAGCAGCCCCCCGGTGAACACTGAAGCTTTCTTT. It translates to CASSPPVNTEAFF.

The V call is TRBV2, the J call TRBJ1-4; 11 positions agree with TRBD1. The V and J ends lost 8 bases and 8 bases, in that order; junction bases with no gene match: 4. CDR1 is SNHLY, CDR2 FYNNEI, per germline. The CDR3 is made up of 13 amino acids. The CDR3 nucleotides are TGTGCCAGCCTCCGGGACAGGGGGGAAAAACTGTTTTTT. This translates into CASLRDRGEKLFF.

J is TRBJ2-3 and V is TRBV24-1; 7 bases match TRBD2. Trimming cost V 3 bases and J 7 bases; bases outside gene matches: 9. Germline V gene data show CDR1 as KGHDR and CDR2 as SFDVKD. The CDR3 covers 15 residues. This CDR3 reads CATSDPSGPTHTQYF. In DNA form, the CDR3 reads TGTGCCACCAGTGATCCTAGCGGACCCACGCATACGCAGTATTTT.

The chain joins TRBV4-2 to TRBJ2-1, with TRBD1 identical over 9 bases. Germline V gives CDR1 LGHNA, CDR2 YNFKEQ. The trim removed 0 bases at V and 6 bases at J, leaving 6 bases unmatched. CDR3 length: 16 amino acids. The DNA for the CDR3 is TGTGCCAGCAGCCAAGACCAGGACAGGGGATTCAATGAGCAGTTCTTC. As protein: CASSQDQDRGFNEQFF.

V and J are TRBV10-3 and TRBJ1-1, with D maybe TRBD1 (5 bases). The CDR3 is 14 residues long. Looked up from germline, CDR1 is ENHRY and CDR2 is SYGVKD. Deletions cut 10 bases from V and 0 bases from J, with 15 bases between. CDR3 in amino acids: CATSFPGMNTEAFF. In DNA form, the CDR3 reads TGTGCCACTTCTTTCCCAGGGATGAACACTGAAGCTTTCTTT.

V and J are TRBV9 and TRBJ2-1, with D perhaps matching TRBD2 (5 bases). With 3 bases removed from V and 3 bases from J, the gap between germline ends came to 13 bases. Germline CDR1 reads SGDLS; CDR2 reads YYNGEE. The CDR3 extends over 15 amino acids. This chain's CDR3 is CASSGRDSDYNEQFF. Written as DNA, the CDR3 is TGTGCCAGCAGCGGGAGAGATAGCGACTACAATGAGCAGTTCTTC.

This chain connects TRBV3-1 (or the pseudogene TRBV3-2) to TRBJ2-5; TRBD2 agrees at 11 bases. Germline CDR1 reads LGHDT; CDR2 reads YNNKEL (reference sequence). The CDR3 has 16 residues. Trimming at V came to 5 bases and at J to 2 bases, leaving 7 bases not matched to a gene. The CDR3 DNA reads TGTGCCAGCAGCACAATCGTAGCGGGGGGGCAAGAGACCCAGTACTTC. It codes for CASSTIVAGGQETQYF.

The DNA of the CDR3 is TGTGCCAGCAGTCGGACAGGGCAGGGCTACACCTTC. Its protein product is CASSRTGQGYTF. The V and J genes are TRBV2 and TRBJ1-2; 8 positions match TRBD1. Germline V gene sequence: CDR1 SNHLY, CDR2 FYNNEI. CDR3 length: 12 residues. V shed 5 bases, J shed 8 bases, and the junction held 4 bases outside the gene matches.

The chain uses TRBV18 and TRBJ2-7; 11 bases line up with TRBD1. The CDR3 has 15 residues. The V gene's germline CDR1 is KGHSH and CDR2 LQKENI. Unmatched junction bases numbered 6, after V lost 6 bases and J lost 2 bases. The CDR3 spells CASSSPGQGAYEQYF. In DNA, the CDR3 is TGTGCCAGCTCTTCTCCGGGACAGGGGGCCTACGAGCAGTACTTC.

This rearrangement joins TRBV9 to TRBJ2-1; D perhaps matches TRBD2 (7 bases). The CDR3 is 17 amino acids. Germline CDR1 SGDLS, CDR2 YYNGEE. Trimming took off 2 bases at V and 1 base at J, with 16 bases between the two ends. CDR3 amino acids: CASSVNRGGASYNEQFF. CDR3 bases: TGTGCCAGCAGCGTCAATAGAGGGGGGGCATCCTACAATGAGCAGTTCTTC.

The rearrangement joins TRBV27 to TRBJ2-7; 12 nucleotides align to TRBD2. This CDR3 region has 16 residues. The J segment lost 6 bases and the V segment lost 0 bases, leaving 6 bases of the junction unmatched. Germline CDR1 MNHEY, CDR2 SMNVEV (reference sequence). This CDR3 reads CASSLSRPSGRVEQYF. Here the CDR3 DNA reads TGTGCCAGCAGTTTATCCAGGCCTAGCGGGAGGGTCGAGCAGTACTTC.

This clone was observed a single time. The CDR3 nucleotides read TGTGCCAGCAGTTACCCTGGACTAGCGGGAGGCCCCTTGTCCTACGAGCAGTACTTC. As protein: CASSYPGLAGGPLSYEQYF. The chain couples TRBV6-2 or TRBV6-3 to TRBJ2-7, with TRBD2 matching 14 bases. Germline CDR1 and CDR2: MNHEY and SVGEGT. This CDR3 has 19 residues. J lost 1 base, V lost 2 bases, and 10 bases had no gene match.

This chain connects TRBV5-1 to TRBJ1-2, with 8 bases lining up with TRBD1. J gave up 3 bases and V 3 bases, and 4 bases lay outside the gene matches. The CDR3 totals 14 residues. The germline gives CDR1 SGHRS, CDR2 YFSETQ. CDR3 protein: CASSSSTGDYGYTF. The CDR3 DNA is TGCGCCAGCAGCTCTTCGACAGGGGACTATGGCTACACCTTC.

This chain links TRBV19 with TRBJ1-5; D may be TRBD1 (6 bases). Trimming left V 1 base short and J 1 base short, with 17 bases between. The germline V gene encodes CDR1 LNHDA and CDR2 SQIVND (reference sequence). This CDR3 is built from 18 residues. The chain's CDR3 is CASSIAPSTGSSNQPQHF. The CDR3 DNA reads TGTGCCAGTAGTATAGCTCCCTCGACAGGATCGAGCAATCAGCCCCAGCATTTT.

The chain uses TRBV3-1 (or the pseudogene TRBV3-2) and TRBJ2-3; a weak D match, TRBD1 (5 bases). Germline V lookup: CDR1 LGHDT, CDR2 YNNKEL (reference sequence). There are 17 residues in the CDR3. V was trimmed by 0 bases and J by 0 bases, leaving 13 bases between them. The CDR3 DNA follows: TGTGCCAGCAGCCAAGACGGTGACAGACCTAGCACAGATACGCAGTATTTT. Protein sequence: CASSQDGDRPSTDTQYF.

This clone was detected once. The genes are TRBV24-1 and TRBJ2-5; D is perhaps TRBD1 (7 bases). V was trimmed by 4 bases and J by 9 bases, leaving 20 bases between them. Germline assignment: CDR1 KGHDR and CDR2 SFDVKD. The CDR3 loop spans 15 amino acids. CDR3 in DNA: TGTGCCACCAGTGAACCTCGACAGGCCAGGGGGGCCCAGTACTTC. Translated: CATSEPRQARGAQYF.

The genes are TRBV7-9 and TRBJ1-2, with 7 bases lining up with TRBD1. Germline-derived CDR1 and CDR2 are SEHNR and FQNEAQ (reference sequence). There are 17 residues in the CDR3. J gave up 3 bases and V 1 base, and 11 bases lay outside the gene matches. CDR3 amino acids: CASSLVSPPRGHYGYTF. The CDR3 nucleotides read TGTGCCAGCAGCTTAGTATCTCCGCCGAGGGGGCACTATGGCTACACCTTC.

This rearrangement joins TRBV6-2 or TRBV6-3 to TRBJ1-5; no definite D call. The germline gives CDR1 MNHEY, CDR2 SVGEGT. The CDR3 contains 14 residues. V was clipped by 4 bases and J by 2 bases, with 9 bases between them. The chain's CDR3 is CASSLEQRNQPQHF. The CDR3 region has the DNA TGTGCCAGCAGTTTAGAACAGCGCAATCAGCCCCAGCATTTT.